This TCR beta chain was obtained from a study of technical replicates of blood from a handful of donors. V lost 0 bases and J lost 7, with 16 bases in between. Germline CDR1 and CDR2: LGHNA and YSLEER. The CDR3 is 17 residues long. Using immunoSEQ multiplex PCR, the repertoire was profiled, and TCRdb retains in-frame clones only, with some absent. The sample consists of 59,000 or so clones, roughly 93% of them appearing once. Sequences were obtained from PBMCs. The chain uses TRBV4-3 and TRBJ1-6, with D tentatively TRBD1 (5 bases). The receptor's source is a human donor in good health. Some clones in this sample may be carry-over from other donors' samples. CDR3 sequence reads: CASSQDTPGQGNSPLHF. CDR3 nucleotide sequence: TGCGCCAGCAGCCAAGATACCCCTGGCCAGGGAAATTCACCCCTCCACTTT.